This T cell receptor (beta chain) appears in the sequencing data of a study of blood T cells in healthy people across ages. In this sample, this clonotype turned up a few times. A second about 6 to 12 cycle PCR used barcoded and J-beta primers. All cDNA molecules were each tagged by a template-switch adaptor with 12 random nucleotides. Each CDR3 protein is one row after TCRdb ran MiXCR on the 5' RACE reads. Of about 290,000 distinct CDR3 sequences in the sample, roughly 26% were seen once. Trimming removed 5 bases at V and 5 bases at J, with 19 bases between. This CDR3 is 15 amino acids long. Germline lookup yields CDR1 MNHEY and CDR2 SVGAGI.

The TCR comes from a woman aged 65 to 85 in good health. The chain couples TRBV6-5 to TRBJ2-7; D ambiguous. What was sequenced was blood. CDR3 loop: CASSKIELGRNEQYF. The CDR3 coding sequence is TGTGCCAGCAGTAAGATAGAACTTGGTAGGAACGAGCAGTACTTC.